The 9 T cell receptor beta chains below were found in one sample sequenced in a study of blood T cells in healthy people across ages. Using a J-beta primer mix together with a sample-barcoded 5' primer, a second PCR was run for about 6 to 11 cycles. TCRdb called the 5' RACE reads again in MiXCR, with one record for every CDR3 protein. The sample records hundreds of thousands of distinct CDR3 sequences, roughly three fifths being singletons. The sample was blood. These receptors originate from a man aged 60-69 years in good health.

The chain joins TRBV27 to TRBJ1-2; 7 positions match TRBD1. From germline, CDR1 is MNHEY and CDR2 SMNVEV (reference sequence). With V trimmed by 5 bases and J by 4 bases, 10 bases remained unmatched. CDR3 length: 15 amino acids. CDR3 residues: CASSEQGKPIYGYTF. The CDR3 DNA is TGTGCCAGCAGTGAACAGGGGAAACCCATCTATGGCTACACCTTC.

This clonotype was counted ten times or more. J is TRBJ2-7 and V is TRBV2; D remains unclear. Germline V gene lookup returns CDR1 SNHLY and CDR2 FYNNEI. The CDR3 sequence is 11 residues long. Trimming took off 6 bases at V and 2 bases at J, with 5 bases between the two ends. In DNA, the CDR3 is TGTGCCAGCAGCCCTACCTACGAGCAGTACTTC. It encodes CASSPTYEQYF. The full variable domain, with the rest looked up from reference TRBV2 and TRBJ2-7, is EPEVTQTPSHQVTQMGQEVILRCVPISNHLYFYWYRQILGQKVEFLVSFYNNEISEKSEIFDDQFSVERPDGSNFTLKIRSTKLEDSAMYFCASSPTYEQYFGPGTRLTVT.

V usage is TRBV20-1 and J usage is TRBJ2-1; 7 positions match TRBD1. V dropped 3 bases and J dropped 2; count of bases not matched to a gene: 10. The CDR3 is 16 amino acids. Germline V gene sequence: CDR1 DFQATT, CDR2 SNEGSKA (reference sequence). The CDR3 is CSARASDRSPYNEQFF. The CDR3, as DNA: TGCAGTGCTAGGGCCTCGGACAGGTCCCCCTACAATGAGCAGTTCTTC.

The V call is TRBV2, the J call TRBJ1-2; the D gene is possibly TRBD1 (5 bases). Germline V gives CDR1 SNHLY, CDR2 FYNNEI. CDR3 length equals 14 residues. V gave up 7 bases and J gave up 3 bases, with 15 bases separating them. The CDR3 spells CASTTGPTYYGYTF. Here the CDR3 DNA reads TGTGCCAGCACCACGGGACCAACCTACTATGGCTACACCTTC.

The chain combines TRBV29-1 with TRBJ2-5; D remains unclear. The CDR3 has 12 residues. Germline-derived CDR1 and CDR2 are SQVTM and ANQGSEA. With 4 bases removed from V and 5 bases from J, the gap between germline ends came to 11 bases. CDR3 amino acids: CSVVFVGETQYF. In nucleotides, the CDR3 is TGCAGCGTTGTTTTCGTGGGGGAGACCCAGTACTTC.

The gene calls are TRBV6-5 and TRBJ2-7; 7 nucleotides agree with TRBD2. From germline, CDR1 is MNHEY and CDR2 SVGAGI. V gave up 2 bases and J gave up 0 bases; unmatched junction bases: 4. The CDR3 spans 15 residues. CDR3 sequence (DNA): TGTGCCAGCAGTTACGGGGCTAGCGGCTCCTACGAGCAGTACTTC. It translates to CASSYGASGSYEQYF.

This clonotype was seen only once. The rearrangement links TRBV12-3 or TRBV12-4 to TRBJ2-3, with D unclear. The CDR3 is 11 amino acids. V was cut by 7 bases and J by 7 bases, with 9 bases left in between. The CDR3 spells CASTTTHTQYF. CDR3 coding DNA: TGTGCCAGCACTACAACACATACGCAGTATTTT.

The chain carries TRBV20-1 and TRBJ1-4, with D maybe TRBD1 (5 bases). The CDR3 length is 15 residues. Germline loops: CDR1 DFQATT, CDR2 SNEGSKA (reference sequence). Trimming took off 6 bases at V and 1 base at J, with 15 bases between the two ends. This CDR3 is CSAVGRGGTNEKLFF. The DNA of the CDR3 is TGCAGTGCCGTGGGACGGGGTGGAACTAATGAAAAACTGTTTTTT.

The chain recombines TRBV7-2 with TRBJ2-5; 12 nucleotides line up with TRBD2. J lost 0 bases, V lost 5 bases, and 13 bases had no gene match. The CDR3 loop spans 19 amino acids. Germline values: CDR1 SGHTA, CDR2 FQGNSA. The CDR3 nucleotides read TGTGCCAGCAGCAGAGGTCCTAGCGGGGGGGCCCGGTACCAAGAGACCCAGTACTTC. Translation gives CASSRGPSGGARYQETQYF.